These T cell receptor beta chains were read from a single sample in a study of shared clonotypes between healthy human individuals. The method was immunoSEQ multiplex PCR; TCRdb's version includes in-frame clones alone and lacks a portion of them. The table lists 2 million to 2.5 million clones, over 90% of them singletons. The sample taken for sequencing was naive CD4+ T cells from PBMCs. The receptors shown here come from a man in his late teens or twenties in good health. Some clones in this sample may be carry-over from other donors' samples. The CDR3 runs from the conserved cysteine through the conserved F or W. The order of the fields is J gene, V gene, clone size, D gene, CDR3 DNA, CDR3 protein. The D gene is left open where the match is weak. Some rows mark clone size as missing; the rest say once, few, many or name a class of expanded clone.

TRBJ2-5	TRBV7-9	.	.	TGTGCCAGCAGCTTAGGGGGCTTCCAAGAGACCCAGTACTTC	CASSLGGFQETQYF
TRBJ2-1	TRBV29-1	once	TRBD2	TGCAGCGTTAAATGGCCGGGTGGCGCGGCGGGAGGTTCCTACAATGAGCAGTTCTTC	CSVKWPGGAAGGSYNEQFF
TRBJ2-1	TRBV4-1	.	.	TGCGCCAGCACCGAAGCCCGCCCTAAACCCGATAGAACCTCCTACAATGAGCAGTTCTTC	CASTEARPKPDRTSYNEQFF
TRBJ1-1	TRBV19	.	.	TGTGCCAGTAGTTTTGGCACTGAAGCTTTCTTT	CASSFGTEAFF
TRBJ2-1	TRBV27	.	TRBD2	TGTGCCAGCAGTCACAAGCGAGCGGGAGTGGTTCCCAATGAGCAGTTCTTC	CASSHKRAGVVPNEQFF
TRBJ1-2	TRBV28	once	TRBD1	TGTGCCAGCAGTTCCCCGGACAGGGACGGCTACACCTTC	CASSSPDRDGYTF
TRBJ2-1	TRBV11-2	.	.	TGTGCCAGCAGCTCCTGGGGGGATGAGCAGTTCTTC	CASSSWGDEQFF
TRBJ2-3	TRBV6-1	once	.	TGTGCCAGCAGTGATTGGCGAAGCCCCACAGATACGCAGTATTTT	CASSDWRSPTDTQYF
TRBJ2-1	TRBV7-2	.	TRBD1	TGTGCCAGCAGCATGGGACAGCTCTACAATGAGCAGTTCTTC	CASSMGQLYNEQFF
TRBJ2-3	TRBV9	.	TRBD1	TGTGCCAGCAGCGCATACCTTAACAGGGGTACAGATACGCAGTATTTT	CASSAYLNRGTDTQYF
TRBJ2-3	TRBV19	.	TRBD2	TGTGCCAGTAGTCCCGGACTAGCGGGAGGAAGGGCAGATACGCAGTATTTT	CASSPGLAGGRADTQYF
TRBJ2-6	TRBV5-4	.	.	TGTGCCAGCAGCTTGGTTGCGGGGGCCAACGTCCTGACTTTC	CASSLVAGANVLTF
TRBJ1-3	TRBV28	.	TRBD1	TGTGCCAGCAGCCTCGGGACAGGGGGAAACACCATATATTTT	CASSLGTGGNTIYF
TRBJ2-5	TRBV28	once	TRBD1	TGTGCCAGCAGTTCGGTGGGACAGGGGAAAGAGACCCAGTACTTC	CASSSVGQGKETQYF
TRBJ2-1	TRBV19	.	.	TGTGCCAGTAGTATAGGGAGCGGCTCCTACAATGAGCAGTTCTTC	CASSIGSGSYNEQFF
TRBJ2-2	TRBV2	few	.	TGTGCCAGCAGTGGACTAGTAGCAAACACCGGGGAGCTGTTTTTT	CASSGLVANTGELFF
TRBJ2-3	TRBV5-1	.	TRBD2	TGCGCCAGCAGTCGTTGGACTAGCGGGACCCAGGGTACGCAGTATTTT	CASSRWTSGTQGTQYF